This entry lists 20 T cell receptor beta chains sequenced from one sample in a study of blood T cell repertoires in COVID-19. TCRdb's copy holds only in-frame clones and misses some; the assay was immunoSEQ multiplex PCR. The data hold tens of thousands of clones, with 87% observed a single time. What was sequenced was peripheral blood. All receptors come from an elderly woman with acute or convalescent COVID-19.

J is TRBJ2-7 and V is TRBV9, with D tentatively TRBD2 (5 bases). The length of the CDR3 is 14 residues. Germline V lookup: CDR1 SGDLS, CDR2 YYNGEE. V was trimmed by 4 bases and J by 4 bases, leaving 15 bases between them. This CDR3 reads CASSPWAGFYEQYF. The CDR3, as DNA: TGTGCCAGCAGCCCGTGGGCGGGTTTTTACGAGCAGTACTTC.

The CDR3 DNA is TGTGCCAGCAGCTTAGCCCCACAGGGGACTCACACCGGGGAGCTGTTTTTT. Translated, it gives CASSLAPQGTHTGELFF. J is TRBJ2-2 and V is TRBV7-2; perhaps TRBD1 as D (7 bases). CDR3 length: 17 residues. The germline V and J ends were trimmed by 0 bases and 3 bases, with 14 bases remaining between them. Per the germline V gene, CDR1 is SGHTA and CDR2 is FQGNSA. The variable domain in full, completed from reference TRBV7-2 and TRBJ2-2, reads GAGVSQSPSNKVTEKGKDVELRCDPISGHTALYWYRQSLGQGLEFLIYFQGNSAPDKSGLPSDRFSAERTGGSVSTLTIQRTQQEDSAVYLCASSLAPQGTHTGELFFGEGSRLTVL.

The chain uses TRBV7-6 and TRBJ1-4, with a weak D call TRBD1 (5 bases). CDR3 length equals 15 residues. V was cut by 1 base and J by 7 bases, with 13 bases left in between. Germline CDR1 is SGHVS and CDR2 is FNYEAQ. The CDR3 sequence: CASSLGGYRGEKLFF. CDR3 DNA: TGTGCCAGCAGCTTAGGGGGATATAGGGGTGAAAAACTGTTTTTT.

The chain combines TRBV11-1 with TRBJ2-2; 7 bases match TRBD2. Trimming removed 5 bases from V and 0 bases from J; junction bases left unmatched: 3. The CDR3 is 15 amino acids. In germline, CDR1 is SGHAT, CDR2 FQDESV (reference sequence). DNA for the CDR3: TGTGCCAGCAGCAAGGGACTACCGAACACCGGGGAGCTGTTTTTT. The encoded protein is CASSKGLPNTGELFF.

The CDR3 loop reads CASSYSRAGGNTIYF. The CDR3 DNA sequence: TGTGCCAGCAGTTACTCGAGAGCGGGGGGAAACACCATATATTTT. The rearrangement joins TRBV6-5 to TRBJ1-3, with D unclear. Germline V gives CDR1 MNHEY, CDR2 SVGAGI. The CDR3 is 15 residues long. Trimming shortened V by 0 bases and J by 4 bases, and 10 bases separated the two germline ends.

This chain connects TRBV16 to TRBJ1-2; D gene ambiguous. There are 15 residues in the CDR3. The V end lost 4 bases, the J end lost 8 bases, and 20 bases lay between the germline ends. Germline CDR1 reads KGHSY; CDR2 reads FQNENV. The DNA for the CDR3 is TGTGCCAGCAGCCGTCTTACTCTGCACGGAGGAGGCTACACCTTC. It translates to CASSRLTLHGGGYTF.

CDR3 protein: CASSVDLGRGEKLFF. The DNA of the CDR3 is TGTGCCAGCAGCGTAGATCTGGGGCGCGGTGAAAAACTGTTTTTT. The rearrangement uses TRBV9 and TRBJ1-4; tentative D call: TRBD1 (5 bases). The V gene's germline CDR1 is SGDLS and CDR2 YYNGEE. CDR3 length: 15 amino acids. V lost 0 bases to trimming and J lost 7 bases, with 13 bases between them.

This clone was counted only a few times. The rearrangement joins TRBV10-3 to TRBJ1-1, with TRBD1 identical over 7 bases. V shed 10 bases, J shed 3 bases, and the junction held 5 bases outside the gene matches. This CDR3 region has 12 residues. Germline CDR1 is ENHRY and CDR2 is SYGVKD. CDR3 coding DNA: TGTGCCACCCGAGGGACAGACACTGAAGCTTTCTTT. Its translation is CATRGTDTEAFF.

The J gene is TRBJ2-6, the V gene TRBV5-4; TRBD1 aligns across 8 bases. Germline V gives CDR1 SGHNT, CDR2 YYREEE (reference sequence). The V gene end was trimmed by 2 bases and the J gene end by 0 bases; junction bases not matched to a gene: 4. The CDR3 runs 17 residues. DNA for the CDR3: TGTGCCAGCAGCTTTGGGACAGGCGCCTCTGGGGCCAACGTCCTGACTTTC. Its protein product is CASSFGTGASGANVLTF.

CDR3 protein: CASSLLGLAAYEQYF. The CDR3 region has the DNA TGTGCCAGCAGCTTATTGGGACTAGCGGCCTACGAGCAGTACTTC. The rearrangement joins TRBV7-2 to TRBJ2-7, with TRBD2 matching 11 bases. V lost 2 bases and J lost 2; bases outside the gene matches: 2. The germline CDR1 and CDR2 sequences are SGHTA and FQGNSA. The CDR3 is 15 amino acids.

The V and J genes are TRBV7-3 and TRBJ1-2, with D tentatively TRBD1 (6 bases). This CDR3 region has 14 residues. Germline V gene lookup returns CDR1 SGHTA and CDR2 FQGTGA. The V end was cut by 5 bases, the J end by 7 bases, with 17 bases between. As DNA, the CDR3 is TGTGCCAGCAGCCAGGGATCGGGAGGGGGTGGCTACACCTTC. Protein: CASSQGSGGGGYTF.

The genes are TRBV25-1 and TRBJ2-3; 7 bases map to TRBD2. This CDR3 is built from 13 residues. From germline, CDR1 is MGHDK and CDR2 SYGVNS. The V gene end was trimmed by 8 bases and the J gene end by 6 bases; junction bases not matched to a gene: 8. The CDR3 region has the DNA TGTGCCAGCGGGGACGGGGGGACCGATACGCAGTATTTT. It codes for CASGDGGTDTQYF.

The CDR3 DNA follows: TGCGCCAGCAGCCAAAGACATTCCGGGACAGGTTATGGCTACACCTTC. Protein sequence: CASSQRHSGTGYGYTF. This chain joins TRBV4-3 and TRBJ1-2, with 8 bases aligning to TRBD1. V dropped 2 bases and J dropped 5; count of bases not matched to a gene: 10. In germline, CDR1 is LGHNA, CDR2 YSLEER. The CDR3 contains 16 residues.

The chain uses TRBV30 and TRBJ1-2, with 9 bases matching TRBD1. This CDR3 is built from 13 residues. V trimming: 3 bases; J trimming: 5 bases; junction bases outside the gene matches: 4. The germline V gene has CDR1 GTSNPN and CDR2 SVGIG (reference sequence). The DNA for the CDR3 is TGTGCCTGGAGAGGACAGGGGAGGTATGGCTACACCTTC. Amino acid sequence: CAWRGQGRYGYTF.

The DNA for the CDR3 is TGTGCCAGCAGCGAGCCCTCGGCGGGGGGAGGGGCTGGAAACACCATATATTTT. Encoded protein: CASSEPSAGGGAGNTIYF. The rearrangement joins TRBV9 to TRBJ1-3; perhaps TRBD1 as D (5 bases). CDR1 SGDLS and CDR2 YYNGEE come from the germline V gene. This CDR3 contains 18 residues. Trimming removed 3 bases at V and 2 bases at J, with 21 bases between.

The CDR3 protein is CASRPRDSTDTQYF. CDR3 nucleotide sequence: TGTGCCAGCAGACCCCGGGACTCCACAGATACGCAGTATTTT. The chain recombines TRBV2 with TRBJ2-3, with D possibly TRBD2 on 6 matching bases. V was pared by 6 bases and J by 2 bases, with 12 bases between. The length of the CDR3 is 14 residues. Germline CDR1 reads SNHLY; CDR2 reads FYNNEI.

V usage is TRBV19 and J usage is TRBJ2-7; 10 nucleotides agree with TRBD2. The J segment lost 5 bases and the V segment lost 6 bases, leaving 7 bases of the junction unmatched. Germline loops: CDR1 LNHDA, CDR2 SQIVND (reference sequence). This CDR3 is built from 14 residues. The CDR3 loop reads CASRPGLANDEQYF. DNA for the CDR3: TGTGCCAGTAGACCGGGACTAGCGAATGACGAGCAGTACTTC.

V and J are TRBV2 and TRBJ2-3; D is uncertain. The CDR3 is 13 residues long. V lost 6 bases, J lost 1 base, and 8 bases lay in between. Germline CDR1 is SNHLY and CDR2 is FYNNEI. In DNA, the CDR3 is TGTGCCAGCAGCCGACAACGCACAGATACGCAGTATTTT. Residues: CASSRQRTDTQYF.

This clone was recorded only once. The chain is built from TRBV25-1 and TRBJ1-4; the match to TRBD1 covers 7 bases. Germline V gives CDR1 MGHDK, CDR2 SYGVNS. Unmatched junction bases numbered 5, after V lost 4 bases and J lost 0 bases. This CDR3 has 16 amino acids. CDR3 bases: TGTGCCAGCAGTGTGGGACAGATTGCAACTAATGAAAAACTGTTTTTT. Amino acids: CASSVGQIATNEKLFF. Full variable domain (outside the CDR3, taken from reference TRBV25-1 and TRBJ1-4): EADIYQTPRYLVIGTGKKITLECSQTMGHDKMYWYQQDPGMELHLIHYSYGVNSTEKGDLSSESTVSRIRTEHFPLTLESARPSHTSQYLCASSVGQIATNEKLFFGSGTQLSVL.

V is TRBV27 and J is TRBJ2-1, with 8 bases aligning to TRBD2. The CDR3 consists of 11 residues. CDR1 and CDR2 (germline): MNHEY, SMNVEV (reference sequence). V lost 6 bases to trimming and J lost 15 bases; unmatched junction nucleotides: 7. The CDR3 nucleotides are TGTGCCAGCAGCTCCGGGACTAGTACGTTCTTC. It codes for CASSSGTSTFF.